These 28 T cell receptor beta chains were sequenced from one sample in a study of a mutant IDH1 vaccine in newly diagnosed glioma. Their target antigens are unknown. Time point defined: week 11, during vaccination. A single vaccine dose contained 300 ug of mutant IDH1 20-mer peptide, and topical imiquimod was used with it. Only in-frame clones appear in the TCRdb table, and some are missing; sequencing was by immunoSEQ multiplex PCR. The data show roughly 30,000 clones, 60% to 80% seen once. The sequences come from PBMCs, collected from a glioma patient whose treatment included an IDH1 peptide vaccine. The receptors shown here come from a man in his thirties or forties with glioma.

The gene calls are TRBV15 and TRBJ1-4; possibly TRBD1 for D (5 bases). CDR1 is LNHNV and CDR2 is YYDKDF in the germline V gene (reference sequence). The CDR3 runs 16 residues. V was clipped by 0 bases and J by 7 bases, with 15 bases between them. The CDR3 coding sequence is TGTGCCACCAGCAGAGAACTTAATGGGGCAGGTGAAAAACTGTTTTTT. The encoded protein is CATSRELNGAGEKLFF.

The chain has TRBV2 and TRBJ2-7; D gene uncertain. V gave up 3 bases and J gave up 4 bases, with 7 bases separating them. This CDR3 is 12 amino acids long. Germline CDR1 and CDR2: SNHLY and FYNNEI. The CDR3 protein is CASSDDTYEQYF. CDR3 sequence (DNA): TGTGCCAGCAGTGACGACACGTACGAGCAGTACTTC.

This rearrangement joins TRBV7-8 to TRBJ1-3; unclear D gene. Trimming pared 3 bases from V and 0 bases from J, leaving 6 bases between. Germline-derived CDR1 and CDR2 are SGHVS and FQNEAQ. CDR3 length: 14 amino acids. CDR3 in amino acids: CASSLVGSGNTIYF. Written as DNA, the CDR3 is TGTGCCAGCAGCTTGGTCGGCTCTGGAAACACCATATATTTT.

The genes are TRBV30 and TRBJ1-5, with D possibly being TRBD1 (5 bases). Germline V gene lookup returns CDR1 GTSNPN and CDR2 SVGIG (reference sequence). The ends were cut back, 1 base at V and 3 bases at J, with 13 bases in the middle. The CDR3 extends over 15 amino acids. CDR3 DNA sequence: TGTGCCTGGAGTGCCCCGGGGCAACTCAATCAGCCCCAGCATTTT. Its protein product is CAWSAPGQLNQPQHF.

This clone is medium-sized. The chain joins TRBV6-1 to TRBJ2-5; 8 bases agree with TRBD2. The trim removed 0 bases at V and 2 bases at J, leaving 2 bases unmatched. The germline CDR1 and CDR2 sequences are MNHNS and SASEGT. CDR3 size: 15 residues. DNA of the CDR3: TGTGCCAGCAGTGAAGCCACGGGAGGGCAAGAGACCCAGTACTTC. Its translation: CASSEATGGQETQYF.

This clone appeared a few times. This CDR3 is CASSLPGGLAKSSYEQYF. CDR3 in DNA: TGCGCCAGCAGCCTCCCAGGTGGGCTAGCGAAGAGCTCCTACGAGCAGTACTTC. The J gene is TRBJ2-7, the V gene TRBV4-3, with a tentative D call TRBD2 (6 bases). V lost 4 bases and J 0 bases, leaving 22 bases between the germline ends. CDR1 and CDR2 (germline): LGHNA, YSLEER. The CDR3 sequence is 18 residues long.

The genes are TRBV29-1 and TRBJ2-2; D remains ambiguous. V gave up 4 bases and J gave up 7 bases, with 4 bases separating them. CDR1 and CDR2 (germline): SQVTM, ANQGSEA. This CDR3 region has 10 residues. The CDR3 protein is CSVVNGELFF. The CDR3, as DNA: TGCAGCGTTGTTAACGGGGAGCTGTTTTTT.

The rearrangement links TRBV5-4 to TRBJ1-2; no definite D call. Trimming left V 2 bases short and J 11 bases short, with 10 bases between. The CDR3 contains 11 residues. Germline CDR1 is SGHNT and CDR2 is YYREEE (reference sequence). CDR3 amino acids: CASSFGLGYTF. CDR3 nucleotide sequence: TGTGCCAGCAGCTTCGGATTGGGGTACACCTTC. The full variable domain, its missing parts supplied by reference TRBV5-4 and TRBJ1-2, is ETGVTQSPTHLIKTRGQQVTLRCSSQSGHNTVSWYQQALGQGPQFIFQYYREEENGRGNFPPRFSGLQFPNYSSELNVNALELDDSALYLCASSFGLGYTFGSGTRLTVV.

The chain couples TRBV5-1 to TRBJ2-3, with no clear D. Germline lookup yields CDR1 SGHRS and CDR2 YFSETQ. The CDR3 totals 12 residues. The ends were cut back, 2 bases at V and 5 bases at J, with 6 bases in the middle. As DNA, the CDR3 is TGCGCCAGCAGCTTACACAAAGATACGCAGTATTTT. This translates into CASSLHKDTQYF.

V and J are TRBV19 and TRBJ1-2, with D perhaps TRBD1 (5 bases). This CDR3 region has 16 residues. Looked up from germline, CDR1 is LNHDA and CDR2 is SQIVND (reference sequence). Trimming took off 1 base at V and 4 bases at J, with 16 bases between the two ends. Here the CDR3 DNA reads TGTGCCAGTAGTATAGGAGAGCCCCGGGGGTCCTATGGCTACACCTTC. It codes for CASSIGEPRGSYGYTF.

The CDR3 reads CAWSVRLPRGAGELFF. DNA for the CDR3: TGTGCCTGGAGTGTACGGCTCCCGAGAGGTGCCGGGGAGCTGTTTTTT. J is TRBJ2-2 and V is TRBV30; D call uncertain. Trimming pared 0 bases from V and 6 bases from J, leaving 17 bases between. The CDR3 sequence is 16 residues long. From germline, CDR1 is GTSNPN and CDR2 SVGIG (reference sequence).

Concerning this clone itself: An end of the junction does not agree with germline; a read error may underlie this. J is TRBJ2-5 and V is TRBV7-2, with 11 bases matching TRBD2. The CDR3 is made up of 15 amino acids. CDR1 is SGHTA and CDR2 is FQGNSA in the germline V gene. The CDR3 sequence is CASRRGTSGREAQYF. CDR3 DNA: TGTGCCAGCAGACGAGGGACTAGCGGAAGAGAGGCCCAGTACTTC.

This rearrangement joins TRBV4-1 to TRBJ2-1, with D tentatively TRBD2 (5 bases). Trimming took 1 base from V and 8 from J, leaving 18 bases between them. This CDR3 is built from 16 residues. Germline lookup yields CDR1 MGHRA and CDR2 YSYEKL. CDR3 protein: CASSQVVVTGSYEQFF. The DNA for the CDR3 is TGCGCCAGCAGCCAAGTTGTTGTAACGGGATCCTATGAGCAGTTCTTC.

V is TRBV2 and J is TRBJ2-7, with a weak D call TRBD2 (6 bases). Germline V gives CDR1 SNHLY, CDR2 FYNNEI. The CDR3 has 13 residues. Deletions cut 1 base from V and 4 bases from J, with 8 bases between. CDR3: CASSEGSGYEQYF. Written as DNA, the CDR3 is TGTGCCAGCAGTGAAGGGAGCGGGTACGAGCAGTACTTC.

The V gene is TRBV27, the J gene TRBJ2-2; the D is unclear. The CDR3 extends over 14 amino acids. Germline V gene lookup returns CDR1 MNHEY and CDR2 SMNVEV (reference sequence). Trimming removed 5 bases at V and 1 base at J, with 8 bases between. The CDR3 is CASSPRQNTGELFF. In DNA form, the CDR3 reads TGTGCCAGCAGTCCCCGACAGAACACCGGGGAGCTGTTTTTT.

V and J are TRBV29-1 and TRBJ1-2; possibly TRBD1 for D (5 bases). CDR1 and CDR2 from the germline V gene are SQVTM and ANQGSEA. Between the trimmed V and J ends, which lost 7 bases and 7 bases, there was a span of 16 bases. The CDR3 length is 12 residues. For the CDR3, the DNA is TGCAGCGGGAAGCGGGACGGGGTTGGCTACACCTTC. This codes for CSGKRDGVGYTF.

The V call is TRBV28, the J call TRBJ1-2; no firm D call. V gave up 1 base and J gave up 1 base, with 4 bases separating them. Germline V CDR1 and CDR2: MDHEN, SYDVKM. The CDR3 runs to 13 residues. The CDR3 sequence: CASSLFDNYGYTF. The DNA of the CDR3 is TGTGCCAGCAGTTTATTCGATAACTATGGCTACACCTTC.

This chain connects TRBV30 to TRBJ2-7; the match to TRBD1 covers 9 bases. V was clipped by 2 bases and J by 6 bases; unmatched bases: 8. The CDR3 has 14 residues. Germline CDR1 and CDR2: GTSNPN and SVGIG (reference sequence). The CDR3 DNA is TGTGCCTGGAGTACAGGGGGCGCTTTTTCCGAGCAGTACTTC. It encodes CAWSTGGAFSEQYF. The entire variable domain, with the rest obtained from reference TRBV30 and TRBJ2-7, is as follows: SQTIHQWPATLVQPVGSPLSLECTVEGTSNPNLYWYRQAAGRGLQLLFYSVGIGQISSEVPQNLSASRPQDRQFILSSKKLLLSDSGFYLCAWSTGGAFSEQYFGPGTRLTVT.

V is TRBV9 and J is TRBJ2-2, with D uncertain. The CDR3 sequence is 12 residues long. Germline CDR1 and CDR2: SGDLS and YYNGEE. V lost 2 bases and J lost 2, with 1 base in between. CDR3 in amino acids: CASSVNTGELFF. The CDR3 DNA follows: TGTGCCAGCAGCGTCAACACCGGGGAGCTGTTTTTT.

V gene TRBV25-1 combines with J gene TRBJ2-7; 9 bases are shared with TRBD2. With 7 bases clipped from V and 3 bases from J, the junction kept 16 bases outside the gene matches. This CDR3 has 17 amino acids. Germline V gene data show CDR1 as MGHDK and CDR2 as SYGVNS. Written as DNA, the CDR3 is TGTGCCAGCACCTCGACTAGCGGCAATCCCTATTTCTACGAGCAGTACTTC. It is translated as CASTSTSGNPYFYEQYF.

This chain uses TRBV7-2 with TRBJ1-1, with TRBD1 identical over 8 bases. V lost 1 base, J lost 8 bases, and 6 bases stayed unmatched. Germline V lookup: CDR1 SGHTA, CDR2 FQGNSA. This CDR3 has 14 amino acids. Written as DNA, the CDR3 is TGTGCCAGCAGCTTAGGTGCAGGGGGCCGGGAAGCTTTCTTT. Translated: CASSLGAGGREAFF.

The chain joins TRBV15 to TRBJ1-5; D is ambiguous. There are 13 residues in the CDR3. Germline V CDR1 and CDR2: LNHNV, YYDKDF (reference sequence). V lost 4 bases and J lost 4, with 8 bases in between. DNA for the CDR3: TGTGCCACCAGCATCGGGAGAAATCAGCCCCAGCATTTT. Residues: CATSIGRNQPQHF.

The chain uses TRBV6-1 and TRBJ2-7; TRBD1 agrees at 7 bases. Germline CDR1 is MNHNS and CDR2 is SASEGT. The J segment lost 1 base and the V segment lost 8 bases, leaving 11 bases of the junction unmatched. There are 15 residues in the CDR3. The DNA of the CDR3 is TGTGCCAGCGCCGCATGGACAGGCGGATCCTACGAGCAGTACTTC. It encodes CASAAWTGGSYEQYF.

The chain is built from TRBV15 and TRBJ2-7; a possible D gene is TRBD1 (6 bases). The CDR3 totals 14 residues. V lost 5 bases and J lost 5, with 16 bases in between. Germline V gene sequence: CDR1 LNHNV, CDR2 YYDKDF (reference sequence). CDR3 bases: TGTGCCACCAGCCCAGATACCGGGACACACGAGCAGTACTTC. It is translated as CATSPDTGTHEQYF.

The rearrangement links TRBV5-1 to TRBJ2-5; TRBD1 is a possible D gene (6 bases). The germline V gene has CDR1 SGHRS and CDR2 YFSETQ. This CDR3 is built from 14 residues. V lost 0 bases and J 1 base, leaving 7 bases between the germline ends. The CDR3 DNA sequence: TGCGCCAGCAGCTTGGGACAGGCCCAAGAGACCCAGTACTTC. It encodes CASSLGQAQETQYF.

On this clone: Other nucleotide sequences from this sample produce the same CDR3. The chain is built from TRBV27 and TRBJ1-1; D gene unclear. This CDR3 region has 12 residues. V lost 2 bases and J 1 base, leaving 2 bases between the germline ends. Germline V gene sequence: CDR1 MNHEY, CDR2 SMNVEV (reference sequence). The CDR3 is CASSLGNTEAFF. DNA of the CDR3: TGTGCCAGCAGTTTAGGGAACACTGAAGCTTTCTTT.

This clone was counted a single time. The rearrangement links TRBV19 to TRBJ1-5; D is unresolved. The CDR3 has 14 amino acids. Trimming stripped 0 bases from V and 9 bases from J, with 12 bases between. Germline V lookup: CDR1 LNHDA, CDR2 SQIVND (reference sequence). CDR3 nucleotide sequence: TGTGCCAGTAGTATAGATCAAGCGGCAAGGCCCCAGCATTTT. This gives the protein CASSIDQAARPQHF.

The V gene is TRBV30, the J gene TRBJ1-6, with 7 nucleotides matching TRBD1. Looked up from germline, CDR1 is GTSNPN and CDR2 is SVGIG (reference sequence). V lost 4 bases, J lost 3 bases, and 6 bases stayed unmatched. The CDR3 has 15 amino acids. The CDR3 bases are TGTGCCTGGACCACCAGACAGGGCTATAATTCACCCCTCCACTTT. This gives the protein CAWTTRQGYNSPLHF.